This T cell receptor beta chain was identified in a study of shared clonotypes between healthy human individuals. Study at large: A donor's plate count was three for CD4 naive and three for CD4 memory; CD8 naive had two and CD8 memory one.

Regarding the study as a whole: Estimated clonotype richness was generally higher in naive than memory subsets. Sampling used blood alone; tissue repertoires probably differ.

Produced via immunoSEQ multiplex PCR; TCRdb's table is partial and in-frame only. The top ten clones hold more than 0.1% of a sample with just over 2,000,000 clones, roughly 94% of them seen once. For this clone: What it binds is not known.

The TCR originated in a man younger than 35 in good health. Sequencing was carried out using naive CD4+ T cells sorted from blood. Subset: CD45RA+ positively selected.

CDR3 coding DNA: TGCGCCAGCAGCCAAGGTTATTTCTTTGGCCCCGGGGAGCTGTTTTTT. Translating it yields CASSQGYFFGPGELFF. The J gene is TRBJ2-2, the V gene TRBV4-3; the D is unclear. The V end was cut by 1 base, the J end by 6 bases, with 15 bases between. In germline, CDR1 is LGHNA, CDR2 YSLEER. The CDR3 runs to 16 residues.